This T cell receptor (beta chain) appears in the sequencing data of a study of beta chain features in type 1 diabetes. The study's findings and limits: People with Type 1 diabetes carried modestly yet significantly shorter TCRB CDR3s in all four CD4+ subsets.

CDR1 is SGDLS, CDR2 YYNGEE, per germline. Trimming removed 0 bases from V and 4 bases from J, with 14 bases in between. This CDR3 region has 15 residues. This clone occurred a few times. Its antigen is still unknown. cDNA synthesis used the whole RNA isolate, giving expressed TCRB sequences. Data came from immunoSEQ multiplex PCR; TCRdb stores just in-frame clones and leaves some out. The repertoire holds around 710,000 clones, with around 12% as singletons. The sample was naive CD4+ T cells from blood. This clonotype was obtained from a man in his thirties or forties with type 1 diabetes. The chain carries TRBV9 and TRBJ2-7, with D maybe TRBD1 (6 bases). This chain's CDR3 is CASSVGAGVTYEQYF. The CDR3 bases are TGTGCCAGCAGCGTAGGGGCAGGGGTTACGTACGAGCAGTACTTC.